This T cell receptor beta chain emerged from a study of T cell repertoires in cytomegalovirus infection. In the study overall: CMV infection together with matching HLA type was indicated by public TCR beta signatures.

This clonotype has more than one count but fewer than ten. Its matching antigen is unknown. Whole-study findings and limits: Using cumulative public TCR beta family frequency, the authors identified those who carried CMV together with the relevant HLA. The response measured ex vivo was dominated by TCR beta clonotypes (HLA-C-restricted and CMV-specific).

V trimming: 8 bases; J trimming: 8 bases; junction bases outside the gene matches: 10. This CDR3 comprises 16 residues. The germline gives CDR1 MNHNY, CDR2 SVGAGI (reference sequence). Via MiXCR, TCRdb re-called the reads, giving one row per CDR3 protein. Of hundreds of thousands of distinct CDR3 sequences in the sample, 20% to 25% were seen once. The clonotype comes from a human donor in good health (CMV status not recorded). Some clones in this sample may be carry-over from other donors' samples. The material sequenced was CD8+ T cells from PBMCs. The chain combines TRBV6-6 with TRBJ2-1, with TRBD2 identical over 15 bases. CDR3 nucleotide sequence: TGTGCCAGCTCCGGACTAGCGGGGGGGAAGGCAGATGAGCAGTTCTTC. Protein: CASSGLAGGKADEQFF.